This T cell receptor beta chain was sequenced in a study of CD8+CD57+ T cells in acquired aplastic anemia. Study overall: CD4+ and CD8+ cells, once sorted, gave DNA averaging roughly 3.2 ug. CD4+ cell libraries from healthy donors averaged approximately 10 million reads. Overall study findings and caveats: Sharing between patients and controls was observed for over 25 CD8+ CDR3 sequences. CD8+ Simpson's diversity showed no significant patient-control difference.

The TCR beta profiling, which covered VDJ combination and CDR3 sequence, was carried out using genomic DNA as the template. From the reads, TCRdb called clonotypes with MiXCR, one entry per CDR3 protein. The sample yields roughly 170,000 distinct CDR3 sequences, 63% seen once. This clonotype was picked up a small number of times. As yet, its antigen is unknown. From germline, CDR1 is SEHNR and CDR2 FQNEAQ (reference sequence). J lost 2 bases, V lost 3 bases, and 6 bases had no gene match. CDR3 size: 15 residues. The sequence was collected from a human donor in good health. The chain employs TRBV7-9 and TRBJ2-7; 8 bases are a match to TRBD2. The specimen sequenced was sorted CD4+, CD8+, or CD8+CD57+ T cells (not recorded which) from PBMCs. The CDR3 DNA follows: TGTGCCAGCAGCTTTCTTAGCGGGACCCCCTACGAGCAGTACTTC. Its translation: CASSFLSGTPYEQYF. The variable domain in full, completed from reference TRBV7-9 and TRBJ2-7, reads DTGVSQNPRHKITKRGQNVTFRCDPISEHNRLYWYRQTLGQGPEFLTYFQNEAQLEKSRLLSDRFSAERPKGSFSTLEIQRTEQGDSAMYLCASSFLSGTPYEQYFGPGTRLTVT.